These 13 T cell receptor beta chains originate from one sample sequenced in a study of CD8+ T cells in alopecia areata. Specified treatment: oral pan-JAK inhibitor, 5-10 mg twice daily. cDNA reverse transcribed from extracted RNA served as the sequencing template. Assay used: immunoSEQ multiplex PCR; TCRdb lists only in-frame clones, some missing. The sample shows about 170,000 clones, 50% to 75% of them seen only once. The sample consisted of CD4+ T cells sorted from blood, taken between weeks 55 and 65, from a patient treated with tofacitinib. The origin of the receptors is a human donor with alopecia areata.

This CDR3 is CASSLAQASYQETQYF. In DNA, the CDR3 is TGCGCCAGCAGCCTAGCACAGGCGTCGTACCAAGAGACCCAGTACTTC. The chain is built from TRBV5-1 and TRBJ2-5; tentatively, D is TRBD1 or TRBD2 (5 bases each). CDR3 length: 16 amino acids. Trimming removed 4 bases from V and 0 bases from J, with 16 bases in between. Looked up from germline, CDR1 is SGHRS and CDR2 is YFSETQ.

J is TRBJ1-2 and V is TRBV6-5, with 7 bases fitting TRBD1. This CDR3 is built from 13 residues. Trimming took 7 bases from V and 8 from J; bases not matched to a gene: 10. Germline V gene sequence: CDR1 MNHEY, CDR2 SVGAGI. CDR3 DNA: TGTGCCAGCACCCGAGACAGGGCGAACGGCTACACCTTC. Protein sequence: CASTRDRANGYTF.

There are a few counts of this clone. The chain combines TRBV5-1 with TRBJ2-7; D is ambiguous. Trimming stripped 1 base from V and 2 bases from J, with 7 bases between. This CDR3 is built from 13 residues. From germline, CDR1 is SGHRS and CDR2 YFSETQ. CDR3 coding DNA: TGCGCCAGCAGCTTGACCCAGACCTACGAGCAGTACTTC. Encoded protein: CASSLTQTYEQYF.

This clone was recorded a few times. This sequence joins TRBV29-1 and TRBJ1-2, with 7 bases lining up with TRBD1. The CDR3 length is 13 residues. The V segment lost 7 bases and the J segment 4 bases; nucleotides outside the gene matches: 9. Per germline, CDR1 SQVTM and CDR2 ANQGSEA. CDR3 sequence reads: CSAADRRLYGYTF. As DNA, the CDR3 is TGCAGCGCCGCGGACAGGCGACTCTATGGCTACACCTTC. The entire variable domain, with the rest obtained from reference TRBV29-1 and TRBJ1-2, is as follows: SAVISQKPSRDICQRGTSLTIQCQVDSQVTMMFWYRQQPGQSLTLIATANQGSEATYESGFVIDKFPISRPNLTFSTLTVSNMSPEDSSIYLCSAADRRLYGYTFGSGTRLTVV.

This clone was detected a few times. The chain is built from TRBV5-1 and TRBJ2-7, with 10 bases identical to TRBD1. V lost 4 bases, J lost 3 bases, and 4 bases stayed unmatched. Germline V gene lookup returns CDR1 SGHRS and CDR2 YFSETQ. CDR3 size: 14 residues. The CDR3 DNA reads as TGCGCCAGCAGCCCGGGACAGGGGCACTACGAGCAGTACTTC. Translating gives CASSPGQGHYEQYF.

This clone was observed a handful of times. CDR3 region: CASSQVVSGRVPVAPYEQYF. The CDR3 bases are TGCGCCAGCAGCCAAGTGGTGTCTGGGAGGGTTCCGGTCGCTCCCTACGAGCAGTACTTC. The chain uses TRBV4-1 and TRBJ2-7; the match to TRBD2 covers 7 bases. CDR1 and CDR2 from the germline V gene are MGHRA and YSYEKL. The CDR3 has 20 amino acids. The V and J ends lost 1 base and 2 bases, in that order; junction bases with no gene match: 20.

As concerns this clone: This specimen includes other DNA sequences encoding the same CDR3. V is TRBV29-1 and J is TRBJ1-1; D is uncertain. This CDR3 has 12 amino acids. Germline V gene sequence: CDR1 SQVTM, CDR2 ANQGSEA. V gave up 5 bases and J gave up 0 bases, with 7 bases separating them. CDR3 DNA: TGCAGCGTTAGCGGCATGAACACTGAAGCTTTCTTT. This translates into CSVSGMNTEAFF.

This clone was seen more than once but under ten times. The genes are TRBV5-1 and TRBJ2-5, with a weak D call TRBD2 (5 bases). CDR3 length: 15 amino acids. The V end was cut by 0 bases, the J end by 5 bases, with 14 bases between. Germline CDR1 and CDR2: SGHRS and YFSETQ. CDR3 residues: CASSLGGNPGETQYF. DNA of the CDR3: TGCGCCAGCAGCTTGGGAGGCAACCCGGGGGAGACCCAGTACTTC.

This clone was observed a handful of times. J is TRBJ2-5 and V is TRBV11-2, with 15 nucleotides matching TRBD2. The CDR3 runs to 20 residues. CDR1 SGHAT and CDR2 FQNNGV come from the germline V gene. Germline trimming cut 0 bases from V and 4 bases from J; bases unmatched to any gene: 12. DNA of the CDR3: TGTGCCAGCAGCTTAGATGCTGGGGGACTAGCGGGGGGTAAGGGAGAGACCCAGTACTTC. This sequence encodes CASSLDAGGLAGGKGETQYF.

V gene TRBV9 combines with J gene TRBJ1-2; tentative D call: TRBD1 (5 bases). Germline V gene sequence: CDR1 SGDLS, CDR2 YYNGEE. Deletions cut 2 bases from V and 0 bases from J, with 14 bases between. The CDR3 contains 16 residues. Here the CDR3 DNA reads TGTGCCAGCAGCGTCCCCCGGGGCCTCACTAACTATGGCTACACCTTC. The encoded protein is CASSVPRGLTNYGYTF.

V is TRBV4-1 and J is TRBJ2-2, with 11 bases aligning to TRBD2. This CDR3 is built from 17 residues. Germline V gives CDR1 MGHRA, CDR2 YSYEKL. With 2 bases clipped from V and 3 bases from J, the junction kept 5 bases outside the gene matches. CDR3 sequence reads: CASSQTLAGAYTGELFF. Here the CDR3 DNA reads TGCGCCAGCAGCCAAACACTAGCGGGGGCATACACCGGGGAGCTGTTTTTT.

The chain recombines TRBV6-1 with TRBJ2-5; 11 bases are a match to TRBD2. The CDR3 consists of 15 residues. Germline CDR1 MNHNS, CDR2 SASEGT. After removal of 8 bases from V and 1 base from J, the junction contained 6 bases not matched to a gene. The CDR3: CASQTSGGLQETQYF. DNA of the CDR3: TGTGCCAGCCAAACTAGCGGGGGACTCCAAGAGACCCAGTACTTC.

This clone appeared a few times. The chain couples TRBV30 to TRBJ1-2; D call uncertain. Germline lookup yields CDR1 GTSNPN and CDR2 SVGIG (reference sequence). The V and J ends lost 7 bases and 8 bases respectively, with 17 bases between them. This CDR3 is 12 amino acids long. The CDR3 nucleotides read TGTGCCTCCGGTGTCGGTAGTGTAGGCTACACCTTC. Amino acids: CASGVGSVGYTF.